These 16 T cell receptor beta chains were sequenced from one sample in a study of blood T cell repertoires in COVID-19. Sequencing used immunoSEQ multiplex PCR; TCRdb keeps in-frame clones, though not all of them. The profile shows about 100,000 clones, roughly 85% of them singletons. Source material: peripheral blood. Receptors were obtained from a human donor in a cohort sampled during active COVID-19.

This clone is a singleton in its sample. The V call is TRBV10-3, the J call TRBJ1-1; no clear D gene. There are 15 residues in the CDR3. Per germline, CDR1 ENHRY and CDR2 SYGVKD. The V end lost 0 bases, the J end lost 0 bases, and 8 bases lay between the germline ends. The CDR3 loop reads CAISESGAMNTEAFF. The CDR3 nucleotides are TGTGCCATCAGTGAGTCGGGAGCTATGAACACTGAAGCTTTCTTT.

This clone was seen just once. The genes are TRBV18 and TRBJ1-3; possibly TRBD1 for D (5 bases). The CDR3 has 15 residues. Germline CDR1 KGHSH, CDR2 LQKENI. Trimming removed 4 bases from V and 1 base from J, with 11 bases in between. The CDR3 sequence: CASSLFQGSGNTIYF. CDR3 in DNA: TGTGCCAGCTCACTGTTCCAGGGATCTGGAAACACCATATATTTT.

V is TRBV5-1 and J is TRBJ2-5; perhaps TRBD2 as D (6 bases). In germline, CDR1 is SGHRS, CDR2 YFSETQ. The CDR3 sequence is 13 residues long. Deletions cut 5 bases from V and 2 bases from J, with 10 bases between. CDR3: CASSAGIQETQYF. The CDR3 DNA reads TGCGCCAGCAGTGCGGGAATACAAGAGACCCAGTACTTC. Drawing the rest from reference TRBV5-1 and TRBJ2-5, the complete variable domain is KAGVTQTPRYLIKTRGQQVTLSCSPISGHRSVSWYQQTPGQGLQFLFEYFSETQRNKGNFPGRFSGRQFSNSRSEMNVSTLELGDSALYLCASSAGIQETQYFGPGTRLLVL.

The chain couples TRBV6-1 to TRBJ2-7; TRBD2 aligns across 15 bases. Germline V lookup: CDR1 MNHNS, CDR2 SASEGT. The CDR3 totals 14 residues. Losses at the gene ends were 3 bases for V and 9 bases for J; bases not matched to a gene: 3. The CDR3 reads CASSDGLAGGRQYF. The CDR3 coding sequence is TGTGCCAGCAGTGATGGACTAGCGGGAGGGCGGCAGTACTTC.

The gene calls are TRBV3-1 (or the pseudogene TRBV3-2) and TRBJ2-2, with TRBD2 identical over 8 bases. Germline loops: CDR1 LGHDT, CDR2 YNNKEL (reference sequence). V lost 0 bases to trimming and J lost 6 bases; unmatched junction nucleotides: 9. CDR3 length: 17 amino acids. The CDR3 DNA follows: TGTGCCAGCAGCCAAGATTATGGGACTAGGGGGGCCGGGGAGCTGTTTTTT. It is translated as CASSQDYGTRGAGELFF.

The genes are TRBV7-3 and TRBJ2-2; D unresolved. The V gene lost 0 bases and the J gene lost 6 bases, with 8 bases spanning the gap. The CDR3 contains 14 residues. CDR1 SGHTA and CDR2 FQGTGA come from the germline V gene. CDR3: CASSLTSGPGELFF. CDR3 nucleotides: TGTGCCAGCAGCTTAACGTCGGGTCCCGGGGAGCTGTTTTTT.

The rearrangement links TRBV18 to TRBJ2-1; TRBD1 is a possible D gene (6 bases). Germline V gene sequence: CDR1 KGHSH, CDR2 LQKENI. This CDR3 region has 14 residues. The V end was cut by 3 bases, the J end by 6 bases, with 12 bases between. DNA of the CDR3: TGTGCCAGCTCACCGCCGGGACAAACCAATGAGCAGTTCTTC. Residues: CASSPPGQTNEQFF.

The chain links TRBV6-6 to TRBJ1-2; D is perhaps TRBD1 (5 bases). CDR1 and CDR2 (germline): MNHNY, SVGAGI (reference sequence). The V and J ends lost 6 bases and 4 bases respectively, with 12 bases between them. This CDR3 has 13 residues. Written as DNA, the CDR3 is TGTGCCAGCAGCCGGGACTTCATCTATGGCTACACCTTC. Translated, it gives CASSRDFIYGYTF.

This clone showed up just a few times. This chain connects TRBV4-1 to TRBJ1-6; D gene ambiguous. Germline V gives CDR1 MGHRA, CDR2 YSYEKL. The V end was cut by 4 bases, the J end by 1 base, with 11 bases between. This CDR3 has 16 amino acids. The DNA of the CDR3 is TGCGCCAGCAGCCCACGGGTAGGATCCTATAATTCACCCCTCCACTTT. This encodes CASSPRVGSYNSPLHF.

The chain combines TRBV5-1 with TRBJ2-7; 10 nucleotides agree with TRBD2. Germline V lookup: CDR1 SGHRS, CDR2 YFSETQ. This CDR3 has 13 residues. The J segment lost 10 bases and the V segment lost 4 bases, leaving 8 bases of the junction unmatched. The DNA of the CDR3 is TGCGCCAGCAGCCCGGAATCTAGCGGGAGTCAGTACTTC. Its translation is CASSPESSGSQYF.

This clone was counted a single time. The chain combines TRBV30 with TRBJ1-1; D is possibly TRBD1 (6 bases). The CDR3 has 13 residues. Germline loops: CDR1 GTSNPN, CDR2 SVGIG (reference sequence). Trimming took 2 bases from V and 3 from J, leaving 10 bases between them. The DNA for the CDR3 is TGTGCCTGGAGTAGACAGGAATACACTGAAGCTTTCTTT. It codes for CAWSRQEYTEAFF.

This clone was observed once. The CDR3 sequence is CASSLGQPLSGANVLTF. Written as DNA, the CDR3 is TGTGCCAGCAGCTTAGGACAACCGCTCTCTGGGGCCAACGTCCTGACTTTC. The V and J genes are TRBV28 and TRBJ2-6; weak D call: TRBD1 (5 bases). The CDR3 contains 17 residues. The germline V gene encodes CDR1 MDHEN and CDR2 SYDVKM. Trimming stripped 6 bases from V and 0 bases from J, with 15 bases between.

The CDR3 sequence is CASSPSGGSGNEQFF. The CDR3 coding sequence is TGTGCCAGCAGCCCCTCGGGCGGGAGCGGCAATGAGCAGTTCTTC. The chain is built from TRBV7-3 and TRBJ2-1; 7 nucleotides align to TRBD2. This CDR3 spans 15 amino acids. J was trimmed by 6 bases and V by 5 bases; bases with no gene match: 10. The germline V gene encodes CDR1 SGHTA and CDR2 FQGTGA.

The chain recombines TRBV7-9 with TRBJ2-3; 13 positions agree with TRBD2. V was pared by 1 base and J by 3 bases, with 7 bases of the junction left unmatched. The CDR3 is made up of 18 amino acids. Germline V gives CDR1 SEHNR, CDR2 FQNEAQ (reference sequence). In nucleotides, the CDR3 is TGTGCCAGCAGCTTAGGGGGACTAGCGGGGCTGAAAACAGATACGCAGTATTTT. Amino acids: CASSLGGLAGLKTDTQYF.

The chain uses TRBV5-1 and TRBJ2-3; TRBD2 matches at 12 bases. J was trimmed by 6 bases and V by 4 bases; bases with no gene match: 6. The length of the CDR3 is 15 residues. Germline-derived CDR1 and CDR2 are SGHRS and YFSETQ. CDR3 region: CASSLFGTSGDTQYF. For the CDR3, the DNA is TGCGCCAGCAGCCTGTTCGGGACTAGCGGGGATACGCAGTATTTT.

The rearrangement joins TRBV3-1 (or the pseudogene TRBV3-2) to TRBJ2-1, with 7 bases matching TRBD2. Germline lookup yields CDR1 LGHDT and CDR2 YNNKEL (reference sequence). Trimming removed 1 base from V and 4 bases from J; junction bases left unmatched: 7. This CDR3 comprises 16 residues. The CDR3 reads CASSQGAGAYYNEQFF. The CDR3, as DNA: TGTGCCAGCAGCCAAGGGGCGGGAGCTTATTACAATGAGCAGTTCTTC.